The 9 T cell receptor beta chains below all came from one sample that was sequenced in a study of vaccination and CD4 T cells after COVID-19. Researchers used the Oncomine TCR Beta short-read assay to sequence DNA from cultured CD4+ T cells. TCRdb ran MiXCR on the PCR reads and lists one entry per CDR3 protein. The sample lists fewer than 10,000 distinct CDR3 sequences; about 48% were seen once. The sample's treatment: 10-day PBMC culture with coronavirus spike peptide pools or control peptides (ViraFEST assay). No cognate antigen is known for these TCRs. Sequencing was performed on CD4+ T cells from blood, cultured in vitro. These receptors originate from a human donor who had recovered from COVID-19.

This clonotype was recorded only once. The chain combines TRBV12-3 or TRBV12-4 with TRBJ1-2; D ambiguous. V was trimmed by 2 bases and J by 3 bases, leaving 10 bases between them. This CDR3 is built from 14 residues. The CDR3 here is CASSLRGLDYGYTF. As DNA, the CDR3 is TGTGCCAGCAGTTTACGAGGACTCGACTATGGCTACACCTTC.

The chain carries TRBV5-1 and TRBJ2-7; 11 bases are a match to TRBD2. Germline CDR1 SGHRS, CDR2 YFSETQ. V shed 3 bases and J 5 bases; nucleotides not matched to a gene: 22. CDR3 size: 20 residues. CDR3 DNA sequence: TGCGCCAGCAGCTGGCGTGGCACCACCTCTAGTAGCGGGAGGGCCCACGAGCAGTACTTC. This translates into CASSWRGTTSSSGRAHEQYF.

This clonotype has just a few counts. The chain's CDR3 is CASSMGHGTYEQYF. The DNA of the CDR3 is TGCGCCAGCAGCATGGGACACGGAACCTACGAGCAGTACTTC. This chain joins TRBV5-1 and TRBJ2-7; TRBD1 is a possible D gene (6 bases). V gave up 4 bases and J gave up 2 bases, with 13 bases separating them. CDR1 is SGHRS and CDR2 is YFSETQ in the germline V gene. This CDR3 region has 14 residues.

This chain links TRBV2 with TRBJ2-5, with 7 bases matching TRBD2. V dropped 6 bases and J dropped 0; count of bases not matched to a gene: 4. The CDR3 runs to 14 residues. Germline-derived CDR1 and CDR2 are SNHLY and FYNNEI. The CDR3 sequence: CASRRGLYQETQYF. The CDR3 nucleotides are TGTGCCAGCAGGCGGGGGTTGTACCAAGAGACCCAGTACTTC. Together with reference TRBV2 and TRBJ2-5, the CDR3 gives the full variable domain: EPEVTQTPSHQVTQMGQEVILRCVPISNHLYFYWYRQILGQKVEFLVSFYNNEISEKSEIFDDQFSVERPDGSNFTLKIRSTKLEDSAMYFCASRRGLYQETQYFGPGTRLLVL.

The table lists this clonotype with a few counts. The chain joins TRBV25-1 to TRBJ1-1, with 8 bases aligning to TRBD1. In germline, CDR1 is MGHDK, CDR2 SYGVNS. This CDR3 is built from 14 residues. Losses at the gene ends were 4 bases for V and 3 bases for J; bases not matched to a gene: 4. CDR3 sequence: CASSGLTGDTEAFF. As DNA, the CDR3 is TGTGCCAGCAGTGGCCTGACAGGGGACACTGAAGCTTTCTTT.

In this sample, this clonotype is medium-sized. This rearrangement joins TRBV28 to TRBJ1-1, with TRBD1 as a possible D gene (5 bases). V gave up 5 bases and J gave up 5 bases, with 15 bases separating them. This CDR3 spans 14 amino acids. The germline CDR1 and CDR2 sequences are MDHEN and SYDVKM. The CDR3 reads CASSPQVGGTEAFF. CDR3 DNA: TGTGCCAGCAGTCCTCAGGTGGGGGGGACTGAAGCTTTCTTT.

A few counts support this clonotype. V and J are TRBV5-1 and TRBJ2-7; TRBD2 might be the D (5 bases). The CDR3 extends over 14 amino acids. Germline V lookup: CDR1 SGHRS, CDR2 YFSETQ. V was shortened by 0 bases and J by 0 bases, with 7 bases between the two germline ends. The CDR3 nucleotides read TGCGCCAGCAGCTTGGCGGGGAGCTCCTACGAGCAGTACTTC. Amino acids: CASSLAGSSYEQYF.

This chain uses TRBV7-2 with TRBJ1-2; 11 bases match TRBD1. This CDR3 spans 15 amino acids. The germline gives CDR1 SGHTA, CDR2 FQGNSA. V trimming: 2 bases; J trimming: 6 bases; junction bases outside the gene matches: 5. The CDR3 reads CASSLTWTGGNGYTF. CDR3 nucleotides: TGTGCCAGCAGCTTAACCTGGACAGGGGGCAATGGCTACACCTTC.

The gene calls are TRBV7-2 and TRBJ1-1; D is perhaps TRBD1 (5 bases). V was pared by 5 bases and J by 5 bases, with 15 bases between. This CDR3 spans 14 amino acids. Germline V gene data show CDR1 as SGHTA and CDR2 as FQGNSA. Here the CDR3 reads CASSPGPRRTEAFF. The CDR3 DNA reads as TGTGCCAGCAGCCCGGGACCGAGGAGGACTGAAGCTTTCTTT.